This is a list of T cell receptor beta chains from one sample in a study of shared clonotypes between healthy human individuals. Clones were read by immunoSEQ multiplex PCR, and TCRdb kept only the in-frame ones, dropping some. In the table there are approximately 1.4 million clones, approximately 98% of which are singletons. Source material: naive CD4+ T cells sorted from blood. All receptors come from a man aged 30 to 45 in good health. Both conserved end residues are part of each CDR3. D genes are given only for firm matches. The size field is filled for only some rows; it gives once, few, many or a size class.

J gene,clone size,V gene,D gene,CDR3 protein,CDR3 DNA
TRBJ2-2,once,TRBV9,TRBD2,CASSLSGRNTGELFF,TGTGCCAGCAGCCTTAGCGGGAGGAACACCGGGGAGCTGTTTTTT
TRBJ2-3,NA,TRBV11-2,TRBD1,CASSLGPQGGGTDTQYF,TGTGCCAGCAGCTTAGGTCCACAGGGGGGCGGCACAGATACGCAGTATTTT
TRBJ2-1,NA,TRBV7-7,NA,CASSPDLQREQFF,TGTGCCAGCAGCCCGGACCTACAAAGAGAGCAGTTCTTC
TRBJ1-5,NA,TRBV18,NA,CASSPRSGVVDQPQHF,TGTGCCAGCTCACCACGCTCAGGGGTTGTTGATCAGCCCCAGCATTTT
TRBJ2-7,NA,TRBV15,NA,CATSRSGEQYF,TGTGCCACCAGCAGGTCGGGCGAGCAGTACTTC
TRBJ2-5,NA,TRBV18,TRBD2,CASSPPSGRLTQYF,TGTGCCAGCTCACCACCCTCCGGGAGGCTGACCCAGTACTTC
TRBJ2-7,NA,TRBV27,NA,CASSLKRTELREQYF,TGTGCCAGCAGTTTAAAGCGGACAGAGCTCCGGGAGCAGTACTTC
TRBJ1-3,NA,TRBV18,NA,CASSPTGPSRGNTIYF,TGTGCCAGCTCACCGACAGGACCGTCTCGTGGAAACACCATATATTTT
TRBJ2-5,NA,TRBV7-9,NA,CASSFEFQETQYF,TGTGCCAGCAGCTTCGAGTTTCAAGAGACCCAGTACTTC
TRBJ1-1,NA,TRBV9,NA,CASSVGQIVGYTEAFF,TGTGCCAGCAGCGTAGGACAGATTGTGGGGTACACTGAAGCTTTCTTT
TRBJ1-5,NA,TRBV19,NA,CASRTVDQPQHF,TGTGCCAGTAGGACAGTGGATCAGCCCCAGCATTTT
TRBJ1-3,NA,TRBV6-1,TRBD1,CASRDRADGNTIYF,TGTGCCAGCAGGGACAGGGCGGATGGAAACACCATATATTTT
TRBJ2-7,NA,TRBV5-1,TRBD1,CASSLPTGGYEQYF,TGCGCCAGCAGCTTGCCGACAGGGGGCTACGAGCAGTACTTC
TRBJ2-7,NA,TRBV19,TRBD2,CASSIHLGGGLRGQYF,TGTGCCAGTAGTATTCATCTCGGCGGGGGGCTACGAGGTCAGTACTTC
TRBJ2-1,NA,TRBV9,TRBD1,CASSLTGRQGGYNEQFF,TGTGCCAGCAGCCTTACAGGTCGACAGGGCGGATACAATGAGCAGTTCTTC
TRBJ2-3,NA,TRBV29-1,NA,CSVVQNTDTQYF,TGCAGCGTTGTGCAGAACACAGATACGCAGTATTTT
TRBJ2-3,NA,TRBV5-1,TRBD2,CASSLGSGSTDTQYF,TGCGCCAGCAGCTTGGGTAGCGGGAGTACAGATACGCAGTATTTT
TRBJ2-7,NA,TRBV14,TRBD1,CASSQEGHRGRSGEQYF,TGTGCCAGCAGCCAAGAGGGTCACAGGGGGCGAAGCGGCGAGCAGTACTTC
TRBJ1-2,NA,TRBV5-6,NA,CASTYRGTAPLYYGYTF,TGTGCCAGCACCTACCGGGGCACCGCACCTCTCTACTATGGCTACACCTTC
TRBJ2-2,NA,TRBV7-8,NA,CASSLVWGQTGELFF,TGTGCCAGCAGCTTAGTTTGGGGTCAGACCGGGGAGCTGTTTTTT
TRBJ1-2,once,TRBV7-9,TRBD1,CASSLDTGGVYTF,TGTGCCAGCAGCCTAGACACAGGGGGGGTCTACACCTTC
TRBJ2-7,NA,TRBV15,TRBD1,CATSKGQGSYEQYF,TGTGCCACCAGCAAAGGACAGGGATCCTACGAGCAGTACTTC
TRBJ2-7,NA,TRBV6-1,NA,CASNTRYEDEQYF,TGTGCCAGCAACACCAGGTATGAAGACGAGCAGTACTTC
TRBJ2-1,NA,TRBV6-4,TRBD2,CASRESGTSSYNEQFF,TGTGCCAGCAGAGAATCCGGGACTAGTAGTTACAATGAGCAGTTCTTC
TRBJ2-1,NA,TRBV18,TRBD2,CASSPRLAAADEQFF,TGTGCCAGCTCACCAAGACTAGCAGCAGCGGATGAGCAGTTCTTC
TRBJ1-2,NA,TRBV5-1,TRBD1,CASSLDSQGARGYTF,TGCGCCAGCAGCTTGGATTCACAGGGGGCGCGTGGCTACACCTTC
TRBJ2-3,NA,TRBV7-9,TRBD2,CASSQYSGRAYNTQYF,TGTGCCAGCAGCCAATATAGCGGGAGGGCCTACAATACGCAGTATTTT
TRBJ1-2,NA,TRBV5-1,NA,CASSPNGLSDYYGYTF,TGCGCCAGCAGTCCGAATGGGTTGTCGGATTACTATGGCTACACCTTC
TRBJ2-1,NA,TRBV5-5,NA,CASSLAIGEGPFNEQFF,TGTGCCAGCAGCTTGGCCATCGGAGAAGGGCCCTTCAATGAGCAGTTCTTC
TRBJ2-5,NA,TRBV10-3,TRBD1,CAIRKGTGQETQYF,TGTGCCATCAGAAAAGGGACAGGGCAAGAGACCCAGTACTTC
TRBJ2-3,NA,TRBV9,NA,CASSAGTPRGGDTQYF,TGTGCCAGCAGCGCCGGGACTCCCCGAGGAGGAGATACGCAGTATTTT
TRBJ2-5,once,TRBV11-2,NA,CASSFRTGSETQYF,TGTGCCAGCAGCTTCAGAACAGGGTCGGAGACCCAGTACTTC
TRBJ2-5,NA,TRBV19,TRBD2,CASNKLAGETQYF,TGTGCCAGTAACAAACTAGCGGGAGAGACCCAGTACTTC
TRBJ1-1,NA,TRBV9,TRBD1,CASARTGASKAEAFF,TGTGCCAGCGCCCGGACAGGGGCCTCCAAGGCTGAAGCTTTCTTT
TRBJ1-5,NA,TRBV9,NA,CASSGGTPNQPQHF,TGTGCCAGCAGCGGGGGGACGCCGAATCAGCCCCAGCATTTT
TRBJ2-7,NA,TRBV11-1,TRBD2,CASSLDPSGSYEQYF,TGTGCCAGCAGCTTGGACCCTAGCGGTAGCTACGAGCAGTACTTC
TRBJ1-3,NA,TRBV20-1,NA,CSAIAGNTIYF,TGCAGTGCTATCGCCGGAAACACCATATATTTT
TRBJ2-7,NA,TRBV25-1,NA,CASGTLSSYEQYF,TGTGCCAGTGGGACCCTTAGCTCCTACGAGCAGTACTTC
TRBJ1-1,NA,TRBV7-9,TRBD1,CASSQKPQGAHTEAFF,TGTGCCAGCAGCCAGAAACCGCAGGGGGCGCACACTGAAGCTTTCTTT
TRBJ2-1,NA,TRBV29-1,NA,CSVDSGNEQFF,TGCAGCGTTGACAGCGGCAATGAGCAGTTCTTC
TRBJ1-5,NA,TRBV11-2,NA,CASSFGGGQPQHF,TGTGCCAGCAGCTTCGGGGGGGGTCAGCCCCAGCATTTT
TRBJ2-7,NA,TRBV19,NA,CASSIRNDSYEQYF,TGTGCCAGTAGTATAAGGAATGACTCCTACGAGCAGTACTTC
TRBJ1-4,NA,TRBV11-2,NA,CASSLNARPNEKLFF,TGTGCCAGCAGCTTAAACGCGCGTCCTAATGAAAAACTGTTTTTT
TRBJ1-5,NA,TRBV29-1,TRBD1,CSVSTGTSNQPQHF,TGCAGCGTCTCGACAGGGACTAGCAATCAGCCCCAGCATTTT
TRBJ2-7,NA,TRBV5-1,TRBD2,CASSPKGLADEQYF,TGCGCCAGCAGCCCCAAGGGACTAGCGGACGAGCAGTACTTC
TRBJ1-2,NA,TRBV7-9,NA,CASSQSGAYGYTF,TGTGCCAGCAGCCAATCCGGGGCCTATGGCTACACCTTC
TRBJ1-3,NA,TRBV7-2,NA,CASSLGLVSGNTIYF,TGTGCCAGCAGCTTAGGTTTGGTATCTGGAAACACCATATATTTT
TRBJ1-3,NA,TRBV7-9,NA,CASSLIGGSSGNTIYF,TGTGCCAGCAGCCTGATCGGGGGAAGCTCTGGAAACACCATATATTTT
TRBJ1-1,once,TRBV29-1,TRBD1,CSTYGRGHTEAFF,TGCAGCACCTACGGCAGGGGGCACACTGAAGCTTTCTTT
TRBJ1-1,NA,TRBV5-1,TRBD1,CASSLEAGQGIAFF,TGCGCCAGCAGCTTGGAGGCCGGACAGGGGATAGCTTTCTTT
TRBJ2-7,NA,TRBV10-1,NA,CASSENIGSYEQYF,TGCGCCAGCAGTGAGAACATCGGATCCTACGAGCAGTACTTC
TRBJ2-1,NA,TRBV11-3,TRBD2,CASRRTSGESSYNEQFF,TGTGCCAGCCGCCGGACTAGCGGGGAAAGCTCCTACAATGAGCAGTTCTTC
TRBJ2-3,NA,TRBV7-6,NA,CASSRVTDTQYF,TGTGCCAGCAGCAGAGTCACAGATACGCAGTATTTT
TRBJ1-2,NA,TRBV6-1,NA,CASSLNRSSHYGYTF,TGTGCCAGCAGCCTCAACAGGAGCTCCCACTATGGCTACACCTTC
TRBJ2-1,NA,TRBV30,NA,CAWSVLGNNEQFF,TGTGCCTGGAGTGTTCTGGGGAACAATGAGCAGTTCTTC
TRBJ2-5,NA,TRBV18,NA,CASSPVLETQYF,TGTGCCAGCTCACCGGTTTTGGAGACCCAGTACTTC
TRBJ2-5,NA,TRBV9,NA,CASSVGGLQETQYF,TGTGCCAGCAGCGTAGGGGGCCTTCAAGAGACCCAGTACTTC
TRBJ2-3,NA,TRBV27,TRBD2,CASSLSRLAPGTDTQYF,TGTGCCAGCAGTTTATCACGACTAGCCCCGGGGACAGATACGCAGTATTTT
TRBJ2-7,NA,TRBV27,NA,CASNSPAYEQYF,TGTGCCAGCAATAGTCCTGCCTACGAGCAGTACTTC
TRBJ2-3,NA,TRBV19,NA,CASSKKGQVPGTQYF,TGTGCCAGTAGTAAGAAGGGGCAGGTCCCAGGTACGCAGTATTTT